This entry is about one TCR beta chain. Its matching antigen is unknown. Use of 60 Vbeta and 13 Jbeta primers characterized the PCR. Profiled with immunoSEQ multiplex PCR; TCRdb holds only in-frame clones, not every one. Here the sample table reports about 58,000 clones. These data belong to a study of cytomegalovirus exposure and HLA in healthy donors. Study-wide points: Indistinguishable V segments, including TRBV6-2 and TRBV6-3, were excluded. Association with HLA alleles at 0.05 false discovery rate was found for around 15,000 TCR beta sequences in a later analysis.

Germline V gene data show CDR1 as LNHDA and CDR2 as SQIVND (reference sequence). The CDR3 runs 14 residues. Trimming cost V 1 base and J 6 bases, with 12 bases left between them. These donors counted as nominally healthy when sampled, but unrecorded immune exposures were likely. Sequenced material: PBMCs. The genes are TRBV19 and TRBJ2-5; no reliable D call. This TCR derives from a male donor in good health and CMV-seronegative. CDR3 region: CASSIGGSEKTQYF. The CDR3 DNA sequence: TGTGCCAGTAGTATAGGAGGATCTGAAAAGACCCAGTACTTC. The variable domain in full, with the rest retrieved from reference TRBV19 and TRBJ2-5, is DGGITQSPKYLFRKEGQNVTLSCEQNLNHDAMYWYRQDPGQGLRLIYYSQIVNDFQKGDIAEGYSVSREKKESFPLTVTSAQKNPTAFYLCASSIGGSEKTQYFGPGTRLLVL.